Sequencing of this T cell receptor (beta chain) was carried out in a study of tumor and adjacent non-tumor tissue in lung cancer. The study, taken as a whole, reports: TCR diversity was significantly greater in tumor than normal lung tissue.

A modified ARM-PCR protocol with three rounds of nested PCR amplified TCRbeta. MiXCR, run by TCRdb on the multiplex PCR reads, gives a single entry per CDR3 protein. The sample has 65,000 to 75,000 distinct CDR3 sequences; under 80% are singletons. V shed 8 bases and J shed 6 bases, with 19 bases lying between them. From germline, CDR1 is MGHDK and CDR2 SYGVNS. This CDR3 has 14 amino acids. The template was RNA from unsorted bulk tissue. Distant lung tissue was collected more than 3 cm away from the tumor edge. With regard to this clonotype: Antigen: not known. This clone may be a read error of a much larger clone one base away.

The J gene is TRBJ1-2, the V gene TRBV25-1; tentatively, D is TRBD1 (6 bases). Sequencing was done on a sample of distant non-tumor lung tissue. This receptor was identified in a man in his sixties with non-small cell lung cancer. Here the CDR3 DNA reads TGTGCCAGCTGTGGTTACCCAGGGGAGGATGGCTACACCTTC. Translated, it gives CASCGYPGEDGYTF.